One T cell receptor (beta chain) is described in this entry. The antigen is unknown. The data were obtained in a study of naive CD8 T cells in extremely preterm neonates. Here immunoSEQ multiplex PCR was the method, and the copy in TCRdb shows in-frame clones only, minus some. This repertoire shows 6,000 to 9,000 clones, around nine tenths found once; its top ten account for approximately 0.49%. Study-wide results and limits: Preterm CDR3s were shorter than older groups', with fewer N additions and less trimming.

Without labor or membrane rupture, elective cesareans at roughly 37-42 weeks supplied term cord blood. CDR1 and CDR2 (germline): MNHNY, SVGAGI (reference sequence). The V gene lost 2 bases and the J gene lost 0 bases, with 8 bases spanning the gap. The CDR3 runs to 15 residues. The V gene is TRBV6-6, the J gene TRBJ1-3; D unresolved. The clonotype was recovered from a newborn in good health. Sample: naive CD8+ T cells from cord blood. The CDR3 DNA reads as TGTGCCAGCAGTTACGAGCGGGTCTCTGGAAACACCATATATTTT. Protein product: CASSYERVSGNTIYF.